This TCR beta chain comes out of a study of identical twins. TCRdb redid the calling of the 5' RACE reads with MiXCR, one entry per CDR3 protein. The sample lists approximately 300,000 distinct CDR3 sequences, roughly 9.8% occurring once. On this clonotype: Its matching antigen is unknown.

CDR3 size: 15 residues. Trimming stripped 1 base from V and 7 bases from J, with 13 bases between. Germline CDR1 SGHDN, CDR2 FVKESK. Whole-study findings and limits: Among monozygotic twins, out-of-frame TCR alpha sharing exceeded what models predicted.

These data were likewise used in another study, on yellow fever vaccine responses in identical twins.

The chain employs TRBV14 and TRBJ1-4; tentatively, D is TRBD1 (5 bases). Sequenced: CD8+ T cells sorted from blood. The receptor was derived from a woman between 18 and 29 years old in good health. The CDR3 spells CASSQARGAFEKLFF. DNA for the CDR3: TGTGCCAGCAGCCAAGCGAGGGGCGCGTTTGAAAAACTGTTTTTT.